This TCR beta chain was retrieved from a study of T cell responses to AZD1222 COVID-19 vaccine. Findings and caveats of the study: Donors were mostly white British, more females; clonal diversity possibly underestimated. Vaccine-related CD4 TCRs covered spike, predominating at 160-218 and 743-854.

Repertoires were generated with immunoSEQ multiplex PCR, while TCRdb's copy carries only in-frame clones and drops some. This sample yields some 110,000 clones, of which around 89% are seen a single time; approximately 3.3% belongs to the top ten. This clone was seen once. Its matching antigen is unknown. This receptor was obtained from an adult in good health. The material was peripheral blood, obtained on day 0 of AZD1222 vaccination.

The CDR3 region is CASSMGQGGSPLHF. The DNA of the CDR3 is TGCGCCAGCAGCATGGGACAGGGAGGTTCACCCCTCCACTTT. This chain joins TRBV5-1 and TRBJ1-6, with TRBD1 identical over 9 bases. There are 14 residues in the CDR3. Germline V gene data show CDR1 as SGHRS and CDR2 as YFSETQ. With 4 bases clipped from V and 9 bases from J, the junction kept 5 bases outside the gene matches. Complete variable domain (other parts from reference TRBV5-1 and TRBJ1-6): KAGVTQTPRYLIKTRGQQVTLSCSPISGHRSVSWYQQTPGQGLQFLFEYFSETQRNKGNFPGRFSGRQFSNSRSEMNVSTLELGDSALYLCASSMGQGGSPLHFGNGTRLTVT.